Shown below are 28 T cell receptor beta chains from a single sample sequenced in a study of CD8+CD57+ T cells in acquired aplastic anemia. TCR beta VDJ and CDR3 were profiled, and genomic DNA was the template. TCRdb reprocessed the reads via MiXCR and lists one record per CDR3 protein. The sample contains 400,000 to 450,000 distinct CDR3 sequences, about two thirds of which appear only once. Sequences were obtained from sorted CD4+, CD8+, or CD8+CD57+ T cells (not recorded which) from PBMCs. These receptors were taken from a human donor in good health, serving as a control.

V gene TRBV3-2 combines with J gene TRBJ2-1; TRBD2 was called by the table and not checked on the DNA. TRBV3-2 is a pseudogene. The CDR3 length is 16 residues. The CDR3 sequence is CASSPKSSGNRDEQFF. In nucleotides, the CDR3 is TGTGCCAGCAGCCCTAAGTCTAGCGGAAACAGAGATGAGCAGTTCTTC.

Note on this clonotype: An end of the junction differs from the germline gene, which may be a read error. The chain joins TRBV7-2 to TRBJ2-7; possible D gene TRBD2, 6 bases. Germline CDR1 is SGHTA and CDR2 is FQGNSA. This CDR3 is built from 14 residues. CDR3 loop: CASSLEAGPYEKYF. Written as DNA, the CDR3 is TGTGCCAGCAGCTTAGAAGCGGGCCCGTACGAGAAGTACTTC.

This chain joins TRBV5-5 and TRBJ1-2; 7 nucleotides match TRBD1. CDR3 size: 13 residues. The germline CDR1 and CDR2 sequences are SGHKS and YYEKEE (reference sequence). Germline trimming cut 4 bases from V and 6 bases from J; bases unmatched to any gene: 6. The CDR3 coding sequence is TGTGCCAGCAGCGCAGGACAGGCGGATGGCTACACCTTC. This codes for CASSAGQADGYTF.

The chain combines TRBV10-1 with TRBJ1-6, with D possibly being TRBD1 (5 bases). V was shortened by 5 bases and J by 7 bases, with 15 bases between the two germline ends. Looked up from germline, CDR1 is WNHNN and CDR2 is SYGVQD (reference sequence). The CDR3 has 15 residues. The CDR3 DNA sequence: TGCGCCAGCAGTAGGTGGGGACGGTCAAATTCACCCCTCCACTTT. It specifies CASSRWGRSNSPLHF.

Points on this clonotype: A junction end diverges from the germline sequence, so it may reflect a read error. The chain's CDR3 is CASSLLASGTPLHF. For the CDR3, the DNA is TGTGCCAGCAGCTTACTCGCGAGCGGCACACCCCTCCACTTT. This rearrangement joins TRBV5-1 to TRBJ1-6; the D is unclear. This CDR3 spans 14 amino acids. CDR1 and CDR2 from the germline V gene are SGHRS and YFSETQ.

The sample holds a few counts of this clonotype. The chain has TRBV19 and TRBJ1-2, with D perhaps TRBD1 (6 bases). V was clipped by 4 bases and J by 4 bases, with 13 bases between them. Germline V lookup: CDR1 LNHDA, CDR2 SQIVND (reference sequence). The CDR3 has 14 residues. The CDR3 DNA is TGTGCCAGTAGTACCGGACAGTTCTCCTATGGCTACACCTTC. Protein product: CASSTGQFSYGYTF.

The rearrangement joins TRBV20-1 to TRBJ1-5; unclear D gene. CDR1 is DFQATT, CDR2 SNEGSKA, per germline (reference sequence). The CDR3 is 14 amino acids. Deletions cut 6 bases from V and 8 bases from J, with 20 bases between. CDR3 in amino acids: CSASWAATEEPQHF. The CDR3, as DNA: TGCAGTGCAAGTTGGGCAGCCACTGAAGAGCCCCAGCATTTT.

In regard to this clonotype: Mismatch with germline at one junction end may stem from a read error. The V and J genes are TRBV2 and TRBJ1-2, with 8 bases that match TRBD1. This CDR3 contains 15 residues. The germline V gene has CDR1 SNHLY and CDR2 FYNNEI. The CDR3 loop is CASSTTGGRETQYSF. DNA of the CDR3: TGTGCCAGCAGTACAACAGGGGGGAGGGAGACCCAGTACTCCTTC.

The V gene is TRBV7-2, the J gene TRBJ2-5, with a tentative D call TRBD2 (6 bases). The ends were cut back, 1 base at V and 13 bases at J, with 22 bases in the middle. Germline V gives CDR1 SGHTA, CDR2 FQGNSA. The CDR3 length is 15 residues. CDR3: CASSLGGTGADILYF. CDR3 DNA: TGTGCCAGCAGCTTAGGCGGGACTGGGGCCGACATCCTGTACTTC.

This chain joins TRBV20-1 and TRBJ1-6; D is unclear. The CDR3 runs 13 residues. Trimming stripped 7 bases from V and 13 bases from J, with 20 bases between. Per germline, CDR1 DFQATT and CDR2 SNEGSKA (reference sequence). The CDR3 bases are TGCAGTGTTGCGGTTAACGACAATACTCCCCTCCACTTT. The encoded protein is CSVAVNDNTPLHF.

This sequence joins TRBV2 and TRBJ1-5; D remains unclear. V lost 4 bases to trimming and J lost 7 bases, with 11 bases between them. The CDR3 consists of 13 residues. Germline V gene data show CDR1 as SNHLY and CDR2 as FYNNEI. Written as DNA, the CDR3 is TGTGCCAGCAGTGCGGAGACAAGACAGCCCCAGCATTTT. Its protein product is CASSAETRQPQHF.

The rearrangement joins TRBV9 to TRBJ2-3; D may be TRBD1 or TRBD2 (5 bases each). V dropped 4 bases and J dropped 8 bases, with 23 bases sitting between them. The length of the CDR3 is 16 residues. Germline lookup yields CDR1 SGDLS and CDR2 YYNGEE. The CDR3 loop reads CASSLGASRGTTTQYF. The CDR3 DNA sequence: TGTGCCAGCAGCCTCGGGGCTAGCCGGGGAACCACTACGCAGTATTTT.

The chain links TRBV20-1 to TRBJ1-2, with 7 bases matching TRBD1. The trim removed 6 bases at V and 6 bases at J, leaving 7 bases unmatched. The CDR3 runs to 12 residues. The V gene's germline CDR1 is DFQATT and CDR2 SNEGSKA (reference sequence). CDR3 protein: CSADSGTDGYTF. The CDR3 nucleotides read TGCAGTGCGGACTCCGGGACAGATGGCTACACCTTC.

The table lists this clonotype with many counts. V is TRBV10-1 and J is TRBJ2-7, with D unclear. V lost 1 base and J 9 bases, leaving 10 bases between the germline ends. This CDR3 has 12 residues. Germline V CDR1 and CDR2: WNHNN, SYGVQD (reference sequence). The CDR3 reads CASSEWLGRQYF. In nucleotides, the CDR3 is TGCGCCAGCAGTGAGTGGTTGGGTAGGCAGTACTTC.

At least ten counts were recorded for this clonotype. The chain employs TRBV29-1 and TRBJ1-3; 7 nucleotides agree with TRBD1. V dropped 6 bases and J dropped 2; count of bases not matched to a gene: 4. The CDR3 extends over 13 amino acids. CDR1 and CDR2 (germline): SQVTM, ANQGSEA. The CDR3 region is CSVGTVTGNTIYF. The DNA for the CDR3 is TGCAGCGTAGGGACAGTTACTGGAAACACCATATATTTT.

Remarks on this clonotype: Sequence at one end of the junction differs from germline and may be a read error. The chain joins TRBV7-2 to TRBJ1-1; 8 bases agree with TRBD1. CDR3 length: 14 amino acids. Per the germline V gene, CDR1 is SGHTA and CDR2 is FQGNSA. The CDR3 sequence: CASSNRDRNIEAFF. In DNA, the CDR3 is TGTGCCAGCAGCAACCGGGACAGGAACATTGAAGCTTTCTTT.

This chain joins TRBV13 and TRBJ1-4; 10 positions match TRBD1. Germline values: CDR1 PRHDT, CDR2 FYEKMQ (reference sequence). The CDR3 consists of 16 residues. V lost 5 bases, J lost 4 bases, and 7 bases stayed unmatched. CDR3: CASSEKTGGGNEKLFF. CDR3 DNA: TGTGCCAGCAGCGAGAAGACAGGGGGCGGTAATGAAAAACTGTTTTTT. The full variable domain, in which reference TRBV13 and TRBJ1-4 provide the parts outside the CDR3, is AAGVIQSPRHLIKEKRETATLKCYPIPRHDTVYWYQQGPGQDPQFLISFYEKMQSDKGSIPDRFSAQQFSDYHSELNMSSLELGDSALYFCASSEKTGGGNEKLFFGSGTQLSVL.

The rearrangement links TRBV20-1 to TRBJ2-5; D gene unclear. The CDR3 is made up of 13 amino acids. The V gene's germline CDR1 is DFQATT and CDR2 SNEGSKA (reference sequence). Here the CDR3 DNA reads TGCAGCGTCAAGGCAGCCTTAGTGGAGACCCAGTACTTC. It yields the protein CSVKAALVETQYF.

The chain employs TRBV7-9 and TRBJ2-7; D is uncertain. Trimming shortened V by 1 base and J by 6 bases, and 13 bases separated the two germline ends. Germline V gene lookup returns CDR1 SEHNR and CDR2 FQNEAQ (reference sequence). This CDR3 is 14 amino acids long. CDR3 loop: CASSLEFSGLEQYF. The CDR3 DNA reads TGTGCCAGCAGCTTAGAATTTAGTGGCCTCGAGCAGTACTTC.

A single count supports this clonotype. The CDR3 region has the DNA TGCAGTGCCTTAGCCATTGAATGGGACAGTGAGACCCAGTACTTC. Its translation is CSALAIEWDSETQYF. This chain links TRBV20-1 with TRBJ2-5; 7 bases are a match to TRBD1. The CDR3 covers 15 residues. Unmatched junction bases numbered 15, after V lost 6 bases and J lost 5 bases. Germline V gene data show CDR1 as DFQATT and CDR2 as SNEGSKA (reference sequence).

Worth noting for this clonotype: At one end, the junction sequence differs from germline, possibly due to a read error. CDR3 residues: CASSTGDRDTEAFF. The CDR3 DNA follows: TGCGCCAGCAGCACGGGAGATAGGGACACTGAGGCTTTCTTC. The gene calls are TRBV15 and TRBJ1-1; D may be TRBD1 (6 bases). CDR3 length: 14 residues. Germline CDR1 LNHNV, CDR2 YYDKDF (reference sequence).

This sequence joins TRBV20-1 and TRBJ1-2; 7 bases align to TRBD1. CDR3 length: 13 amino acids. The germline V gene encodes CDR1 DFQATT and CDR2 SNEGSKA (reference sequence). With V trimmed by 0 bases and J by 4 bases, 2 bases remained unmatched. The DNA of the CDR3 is TGCAGTGCTAGAGAGGCAGGGGGCTATGGCTACACCTTC. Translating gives CSAREAGGYGYTF.

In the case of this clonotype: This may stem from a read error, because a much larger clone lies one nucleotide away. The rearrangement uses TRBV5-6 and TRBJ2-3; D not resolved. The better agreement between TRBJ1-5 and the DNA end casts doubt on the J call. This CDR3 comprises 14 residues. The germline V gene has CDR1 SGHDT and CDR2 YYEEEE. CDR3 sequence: CASSSTQSTDTQHF. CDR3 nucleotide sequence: TGTGCCAGCAGCTCGACGCAAAGCACAGATACGCAGCATTTT.

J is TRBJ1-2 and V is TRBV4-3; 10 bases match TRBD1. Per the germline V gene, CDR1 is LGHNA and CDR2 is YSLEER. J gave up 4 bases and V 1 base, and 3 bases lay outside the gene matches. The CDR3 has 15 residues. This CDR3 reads CASSQAGQGIYGYTF. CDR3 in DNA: TGCGCCAGCAGCCAAGCGGGACAGGGGATCTATGGCTACACCTTC.

CDR3 in DNA: TGTGCCAGCACCCCCGAGGGTAGCGGGGCCCGGGGTTCGCAGTATTTT. It yields the protein CASTPEGSGARGSQYF. The chain carries TRBV10-3 and TRBJ2-3; the match to TRBD2 covers 8 bases. V lost 10 bases and J lost 10; bases outside the gene matches: 22. The CDR3 is made up of 16 amino acids. From germline, CDR1 is ENHRY and CDR2 SYGVKD.

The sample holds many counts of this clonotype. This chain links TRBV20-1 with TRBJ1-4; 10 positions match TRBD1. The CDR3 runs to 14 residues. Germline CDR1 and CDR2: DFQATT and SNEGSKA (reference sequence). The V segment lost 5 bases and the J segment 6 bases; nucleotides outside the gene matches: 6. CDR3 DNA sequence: TGCAGTGCTGAAAGACAGGGGGCTTATGAAAAACTGTTTTTT. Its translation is CSAERQGAYEKLFF.

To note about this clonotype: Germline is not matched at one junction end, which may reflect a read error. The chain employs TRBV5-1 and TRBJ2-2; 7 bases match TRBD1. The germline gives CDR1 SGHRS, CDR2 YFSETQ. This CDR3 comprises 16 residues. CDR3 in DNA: TGTGCCAGCAGCTTCTTCGGACAGGAGTTAGCCGGGGAGCTGTTTTTT. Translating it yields CASSFFGQELAGELFF.

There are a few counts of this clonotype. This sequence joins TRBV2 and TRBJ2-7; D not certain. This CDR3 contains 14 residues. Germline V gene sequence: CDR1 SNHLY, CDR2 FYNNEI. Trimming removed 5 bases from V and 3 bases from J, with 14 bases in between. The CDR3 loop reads CASSYEETNYEQYF. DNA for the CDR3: TGTGCCAGCAGTTACGAAGAAACCAACTACGAGCAGTACTTC.